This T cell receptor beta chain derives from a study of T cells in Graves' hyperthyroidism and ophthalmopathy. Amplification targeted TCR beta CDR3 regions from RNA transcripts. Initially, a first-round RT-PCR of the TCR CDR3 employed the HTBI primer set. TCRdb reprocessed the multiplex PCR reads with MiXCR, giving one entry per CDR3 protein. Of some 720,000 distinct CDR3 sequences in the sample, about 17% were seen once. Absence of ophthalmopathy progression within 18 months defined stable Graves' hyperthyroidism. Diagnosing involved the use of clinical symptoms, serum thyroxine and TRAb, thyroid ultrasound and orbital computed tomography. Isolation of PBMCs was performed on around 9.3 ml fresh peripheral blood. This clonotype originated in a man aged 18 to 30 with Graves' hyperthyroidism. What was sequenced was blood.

The CDR3 is CASSSYRDRKNIQYF. CDR3 nucleotide sequence: TGTGCCAGCAGCTCTTACAGGGACCGAAAAAACATTCAGTACTTC. V and J are TRBV7-9 and TRBJ2-4, with a tentative D call TRBD1 (6 bases). The germline CDR1 and CDR2 sequences are SEHNR and FQNEAQ (reference sequence). Trimming removed 4 bases from V and 4 bases from J, with 14 bases in between. The CDR3 loop spans 15 amino acids.